This T cell receptor (beta chain) was recovered during a study of T-cell reconstitution after alpha-beta-depleted transplantation in children. Germline values: CDR1 SQVTM, CDR2 ANQGSEA. The CDR3 covers 10 residues. The trim removed 7 bases at V and 6 bases at J, leaving 2 bases unmatched. Points on this clonotype: Its antigen is as yet unknown.

A library of TCRbeta sequences, prepared with unique molecular identifiers, was generated. MiXCR, run by TCRdb on the PCR reads, gives a single entry per CDR3 protein. The sample records about 100,000 distinct CDR3 sequences, around 6.4% being singletons. Findings of the study overall: In patients about two months after transplant, alpha-beta T cells reportedly arose from several hundred expanded graft clones. Diversity of TCRbeta at day 60 was high in some patients, arising from surviving recipient T cells and thymic progenitors. After one year, T-cell counts and TCRbeta diversity mostly came from new T cells.

This specimen consisted of PBMCs, mostly from graft donor cells, obtained 360 days after TCRalphabeta/CD19-depleted stem cell transplant. The sequence came from a male patient under 10 years old who had a stem cell transplant for acute lymphoblastic leukemia, so the T cells may come from the graft donor. The chain recombines TRBV29-1 with TRBJ1-2; 7 bases fit TRBD1. This chain's CDR3 is CSADRDGYTF. The CDR3 nucleotides are TGCAGCGCCGACAGGGATGGCTACACCTTC.